Presented here are 4 T cell receptor beta chains from one specimen sequenced in a study of human T cells and chemical hapten exposure. Stated time point: patch test 1, 2 weeks after DPC sensitization. Treatment in this sample: therapeutic diphenylcyclopropenone sensitization with weekly scalp DPC. Each CDR3 protein is one row after TCRdb ran MiXCR on the RACE reads. The table lists roughly 120,000 distinct CDR3 sequences, roughly 13% of them singletons. This specimen consisted of whole blood, obtained in connection with sensitization to the hapten diphenylcyclopropenone (DPC). Receptor source: a man younger than 35 with alopecia areata. Some clones in this sample may be carry-over from other donors' samples.

This clonotype was counted ten times or more. V usage is TRBV4-1 and J usage is TRBJ1-2; D remains unclear. This CDR3 has 15 amino acids. Germline V CDR1 and CDR2: MGHRA, YSYEKL. V lost 3 bases and J 1 base, leaving 12 bases between the germline ends. The CDR3 protein is CASSHPPKGNYGYTF. CDR3 DNA: TGCGCCAGCAGCCACCCGCCGAAGGGTAACTATGGCTACACCTTC.

This clonotype was observed a few times. This chain links TRBV9 with TRBJ2-2, with 8 bases matching TRBD1. V lost 4 bases and J lost 4; bases outside the gene matches: 6. The length of the CDR3 is 15 residues. CDR1 and CDR2 from the germline V gene are SGDLS and YYNGEE. CDR3 coding DNA: TGTGCCAGCAGCATCCGGACAGGGTTCACCGGGGAGCTGTTTTTT. Its translation is CASSIRTGFTGELFF. Full variable domain (remainder filled in from reference TRBV9 and TRBJ2-2): DSGVTQTPKHLITATGQRVTLRCSPRSGDLSVYWYQQSLDQGLQFLIQYYNGEERAKGNILERFSAQQFPDLHSELNLSSLELGDSALYFCASSIRTGFTGELFFGEGSRLTVL.

This clonotype was counted only a few times. V usage is TRBV3-1 and J usage is TRBJ2-7, with D uncertain. There are 12 residues in the CDR3. V lost 1 base and J lost 4, with 5 bases in between. CDR1 and CDR2 from the germline V gene are LGHDT and YNNKEL (reference sequence). The CDR3 DNA follows: TGTGCCAGCAGCCAAGCCGAATACGAGCAGTACTTC. This codes for CASSQAEYEQYF.

This clonotype showed up just a few times. The CDR3 here is CASSLVGSENIQYF. Written as DNA, the CDR3 is TGTGCCAGCAGCTTAGTAGGCAGTGAAAACATTCAGTACTTC. The V and J genes are TRBV7-8 and TRBJ2-4; no reliable D call. Germline lookup yields CDR1 SGHVS and CDR2 FQNEAQ. Trimming left V 1 base short and J 5 bases short, with 9 bases between. CDR3 size: 14 residues.